This TCR beta chain derives from a study of cytomegalovirus exposure and HLA in healthy donors. The CDR3 has 14 residues. Per germline, CDR1 LNHDA and CDR2 SQIVND (reference sequence). Trimming took off 7 bases at V and 0 bases at J, with 10 bases between the two ends. It was with 60 Vbeta and 13 Jbeta primers that the PCR ran. Profiled with immunoSEQ multiplex PCR; TCRdb holds only in-frame clones, not every one. Of approximately 100,000 clones listed, over 75% are singletons. Sequencing used PBMCs. The V gene is TRBV19, the J gene TRBJ1-5; D gene unclear. This clonotype originated in a man aged 35-49 years in good health and CMV-seropositive. The CDR3 loop is CASTPGYSNQPQHF. In nucleotides, the CDR3 is TGTGCCAGTACCCCGGGTTATAGCAATCAGCCCCAGCATTTT. Drawing the rest from reference TRBV19 and TRBJ1-5, the complete variable domain is DGGITQSPKYLFRKEGQNVTLSCEQNLNHDAMYWYRQDPGQGLRLIYYSQIVNDFQKGDIAEGYSVSREKKESFPLTVTSAQKNPTAFYLCASTPGYSNQPQHFGDGTRLSIL.